This entry lists 17 T cell receptor beta chains sequenced from one sample in a study of blood T cell repertoires in COVID-19. Sequenced by immunoSEQ multiplex PCR; TCRdb stores in-frame clones only, minus some. This sample yields over 200,000 clones, of which over 70% are seen a single time; about 27% belongs to the top ten. The specimen sequenced was peripheral blood. Receptors were obtained from a man aged 35 to 55 with acute or convalescent COVID-19.

V gene TRBV10-2 combines with J gene TRBJ1-4; D is undetermined. CDR3 size: 12 residues. Trimming left V 0 bases short and J 7 bases short, with 3 bases between. Germline V CDR1 and CDR2: WSHSY, SAAADI. CDR3 sequence reads: CASSESREKLFF. CDR3 nucleotides: TGCGCCAGCAGTGAGTCGCGTGAAAAACTGTTTTTT.

The genes are TRBV15 and TRBJ1-3, with TRBD1 matching over 7 bases. The germline V gene has CDR1 LNHNV and CDR2 YYDKDF (reference sequence). CDR3 size: 18 residues. V was clipped by 6 bases and J by 7 bases; unmatched bases: 21. The CDR3 is CATSSPLQTGFLGNTIYF. CDR3 in DNA: TGTGCCACCAGTTCACCTCTCCAGACAGGGTTTTTAGGGAACACCATATATTTT.

The J gene is TRBJ2-7, the V gene TRBV6-1; D is unclear. CDR3 length: 14 amino acids. CDR1 MNHNS and CDR2 SASEGT come from the germline V gene. The V end lost 1 base, the J end lost 0 bases, and 7 bases lay between the germline ends. CDR3 in amino acids: CASSEVHSSYEQYF. CDR3 nucleotides: TGTGCCAGCAGTGAAGTACACAGCTCCTACGAGCAGTACTTC.

The chain carries TRBV5-1 and TRBJ1-1; D is uncertain. The CDR3 runs 14 residues. V gave up 4 bases and J gave up 5 bases, with 15 bases separating them. Germline V lookup: CDR1 SGHRS, CDR2 YFSETQ. CDR3 nucleotide sequence: TGCGCCAGCAGCCTCTTAGGTCCAGGAACTGAAGCTTTCTTT. Amino acids: CASSLLGPGTEAFF.

This clone was detected once. The V and J genes are TRBV3-1 (or the pseudogene TRBV3-2) and TRBJ1-6; TRBD1 matches 7 bases. V lost 5 bases and J lost 5; bases outside the gene matches: 6. Germline assignment: CDR1 LGHDT and CDR2 YNNKEL (reference sequence). CDR3 size: 15 residues. This CDR3 reads CASSAEDRNNSPLHF. CDR3 DNA: TGTGCCAGCAGCGCGGAGGACAGGAATAATTCACCCCTCCACTTT.

V gene TRBV25-1 combines with J gene TRBJ1-4, with a tentative D call TRBD1 (6 bases). Germline assignment: CDR1 MGHDK and CDR2 SYGVNS. This CDR3 contains 18 residues. V was pared by 0 bases and J by 0 bases, with 14 bases between. The CDR3 reads CASSEYTVRGATNEKLFF. Written as DNA, the CDR3 is TGTGCCAGCAGTGAATATACGGTCAGGGGAGCAACTAATGAAAAACTGTTTTTT.

Regarding this clone: Other DNA sequences from this sample encode an identical CDR3 as well. This sequence joins TRBV30 and TRBJ1-2; maybe TRBD1 (5 bases). Germline values: CDR1 GTSNPN, CDR2 SVGIG (reference sequence). CDR3 length equals 13 residues. The ends were cut back, 0 bases at V and 4 bases at J, with 9 bases in the middle. CDR3 in amino acids: CAWSVSGGYGYTF. DNA of the CDR3: TGTGCCTGGAGTGTATCGGGGGGCTATGGCTACACCTTC.

This chain connects TRBV5-1 to TRBJ2-3; D might be TRBD2 (6 bases). Trimming took off 4 bases at V and 0 bases at J, with 15 bases between the two ends. Germline CDR1 and CDR2: SGHRS and YFSETQ. The CDR3 has 16 amino acids. The CDR3 nucleotides are TGCGCCAGCAGCGCCGGCGTGGCGGGGAGCACAGATACGCAGTATTTT. Amino acids: CASSAGVAGSTDTQYF. Full variable domain (rest looked up from reference TRBV5-1 and TRBJ2-3): KAGVTQTPRYLIKTRGQQVTLSCSPISGHRSVSWYQQTPGQGLQFLFEYFSETQRNKGNFPGRFSGRQFSNSRSEMNVSTLELGDSALYLCASSAGVAGSTDTQYFGPGTRLTVL.

The chain joins TRBV19 to TRBJ2-7; D gene ambiguous. Between the trimmed V and J ends, which lost 4 bases and 2 bases, there was a span of 6 bases. CDR1 is LNHDA and CDR2 is SQIVND in the germline V gene (reference sequence). This CDR3 is built from 12 residues. Here the CDR3 DNA reads TGTGCCAGTAGTAAGCACCCCTACGAGCAGTACTTC. It codes for CASSKHPYEQYF. Drawing the rest from reference TRBV19 and TRBJ2-7, the complete variable domain is DGGITQSPKYLFRKEGQNVTLSCEQNLNHDAMYWYRQDPGQGLRLIYYSQIVNDFQKGDIAEGYSVSREKKESFPLTVTSAQKNPTAFYLCASSKHPYEQYFGPGTRLTVT.

This clone is a singleton in its sample. The chain combines TRBV5-4 with TRBJ2-3; 9 bases are shared with TRBD2. Germline trimming cut 0 bases from V and 3 bases from J; bases unmatched to any gene: 2. From germline, CDR1 is SGHNT and CDR2 YYREEE (reference sequence). CDR3 length: 15 residues. The CDR3 DNA is TGTGCCAGCAGCTTGGGCGGGGGGGCAACAGATACGCAGTATTTT. Translation: CASSLGGGATDTQYF.

Only a few counts were recorded for this clone. V and J are TRBV30 and TRBJ1-2; 10 positions match TRBD1. This CDR3 has 13 residues. Trimming took 1 base from V and 7 from J; bases not matched to a gene: 3. Germline V gene lookup returns CDR1 GTSNPN and CDR2 SVGIG (reference sequence). The CDR3 region has the DNA TGTGCCTGGAGTGGACAGGGGGCGCTTGGCTACACCTTC. Protein sequence: CAWSGQGALGYTF.

This chain connects TRBV7-9 to TRBJ1-6; 8 bases are a match to TRBD1. The CDR3 is 14 residues long. Unmatched junction bases numbered 5, after V lost 4 bases and J lost 9 bases. The germline V gene encodes CDR1 SEHNR and CDR2 FQNEAQ (reference sequence). The CDR3 loop is CASSSQGATSPLHF. CDR3 nucleotides: TGTGCCAGCAGCTCCCAGGGGGCTACTTCACCCCTCCACTTT.

V and J are TRBV4-1 and TRBJ1-1, with 9 positions matching TRBD1. Trimming removed 4 bases from V and 0 bases from J; junction bases left unmatched: 9. The CDR3 runs 17 residues. Germline V CDR1 and CDR2: MGHRA, YSYEKL. The DNA of the CDR3 is TGCGCCAGCAGCCCGAACCGAGGGACAGGGCTGAACACTGAAGCTTTCTTT. It specifies CASSPNRGTGLNTEAFF.

J is TRBJ1-2 and V is TRBV29-1, with 10 bases that match TRBD1. The V segment lost 5 bases and the J segment 7 bases; nucleotides outside the gene matches: 10. Looked up from germline, CDR1 is SQVTM and CDR2 is ANQGSEA. CDR3 length: 14 residues. This CDR3 is CSVQHGTGVAGYTF. Here the CDR3 DNA reads TGCAGCGTTCAACACGGGACAGGGGTAGCTGGCTACACCTTC.

V and J are TRBV4-1 and TRBJ2-5, with 10 bases identical to TRBD2. This CDR3 has 16 amino acids. The germline V gene encodes CDR1 MGHRA and CDR2 YSYEKL. V lost 4 bases, J lost 4 bases, and 9 bases stayed unmatched. CDR3 sequence: CASSRTSGTERETQYF. The CDR3 region has the DNA TGCGCCAGCAGCCGGACTAGCGGAACGGAGAGAGAGACCCAGTACTTC.

The chain uses TRBV7-9 and TRBJ1-1; tentatively, D is TRBD1 (6 bases). In germline, CDR1 is SEHNR, CDR2 FQNEAQ (reference sequence). The CDR3 consists of 14 residues. Trimming removed 3 bases at V and 5 bases at J, with 13 bases between. The CDR3 is CASSFLGAGTEAFF. The DNA for the CDR3 is TGTGCCAGCAGCTTTTTGGGGGCAGGGACTGAAGCTTTCTTT.

The rearrangement links TRBV21-1 to TRBJ2-3; TRBD1, the table's D call, lacks a check against the DNA. TRBV21-1 is given as a pseudogene. CDR3 length: 17 residues. Here the CDR3 DNA reads TGTGCCAGCAGCGCAACCGGGACATCGACTAGCACAGATACGCAGTATTTT. This gives the protein CASSATGTSTSTDTQYF.